One sample yielded the 22 T cell receptor beta chains listed below, sequenced in a study of Ad26.COV2.S vaccination and SARS-CoV-2 variants. The table came from immunoSEQ multiplex PCR; TCRdb's copy has only in-frame clones and leaves some out. Here the sample spans fewer than 300,000 clones, 87% being singletons. Documented treatment: 19 received Ad26.COV2.S at low or high dose, single or two shots; about 5 received placebo; per-sample allocation not given. Sample collection was performed on day 63 after the first vaccine or placebo injection. Here the sequenced sample was peripheral blood, taken in a trial of Ad26.COV2.S vaccine versus placebo. The origin of the receptors is a person between 18 and 65 years old who received the Ad26.COV2.S COVID-19 vaccine or a placebo.

The chain couples TRBV7-2 to TRBJ1-1; D gene ambiguous. This CDR3 comprises 14 residues. CDR1 and CDR2 (germline): SGHTA, FQGNSA. V was cut by 5 bases and J by 4 bases, with 14 bases left in between. The CDR3 spells CASSRQAVVTEAFF. The CDR3 DNA follows: TGTGCCAGCAGCCGGCAAGCAGTTGTCACTGAAGCTTTCTTT. Drawing the rest from reference TRBV7-2 and TRBJ1-1, the complete variable domain is GAGVSQSPSNKVTEKGKDVELRCDPISGHTALYWYRQSLGQGLEFLIYFQGNSAPDKSGLPSDRFSAERTGGSVSTLTIQRTQQEDSAVYLCASSRQAVVTEAFFGQGTRLTVV.

The rearrangement uses TRBV9 and TRBJ2-7, with D perhaps assigned TRBD1 or TRBD2 (5 bases each). V lost 4 bases and J lost 3, with 17 bases in between. The CDR3 covers 15 residues. Germline CDR1 SGDLS, CDR2 YYNGEE. CDR3 nucleotide sequence: TGTGCCAGCAGCCCCCGGGACGCGCCATACTACGAGCAGTACTTC. Protein: CASSPRDAPYYEQYF. The variable domain in full, completed from reference TRBV9 and TRBJ2-7, reads DSGVTQTPKHLITATGQRVTLRCSPRSGDLSVYWYQQSLDQGLQFLIQYYNGEERAKGNILERFSAQQFPDLHSELNLSSLELGDSALYFCASSPRDAPYYEQYFGPGTRLTVT.

The chain recombines TRBV29-1 with TRBJ2-7, with 7 nucleotides matching TRBD1. The CDR3 covers 12 residues. Germline trimming cut 7 bases from V and 3 bases from J; bases unmatched to any gene: 6. Germline V gene sequence: CDR1 SQVTM, CDR2 ANQGSEA. Written as DNA, the CDR3 is TGCAGCGCTAAAGGGACAGACTACGAGCAGTACTTC. Its translation is CSAKGTDYEQYF.

The V and J genes are TRBV24-1 and TRBJ2-1; D unclear. The CDR3 has 12 amino acids. Between the trimmed V and J ends, which lost 9 bases and 5 bases, there was a span of 10 bases. Germline CDR1 is KGHDR and CDR2 is SFDVKD. The CDR3 coding sequence is TGTGCCACCCAACAAGGGAACAATGAGCAGTTCTTC. It codes for CATQQGNNEQFF.

This chain connects TRBV5-1 to TRBJ2-2; D may be TRBD1 (6 bases). Germline V gives CDR1 SGHRS, CDR2 YFSETQ. The V end lost 1 base, the J end lost 3 bases, and 16 bases lay between the germline ends. The CDR3 has 17 residues. CDR3 sequence reads: CASSLLGAAQYTGELFF. The CDR3 DNA is TGCGCCAGCAGCTTGTTGGGGGCCGCACAATACACCGGGGAGCTGTTTTTT.

The V and J genes are TRBV25-1 and TRBJ2-5; maybe TRBD2 (7 bases). CDR1 and CDR2 from the germline V gene are MGHDK and SYGVNS. Trimming removed 2 bases at V and 4 bases at J, with 11 bases between. This CDR3 is built from 14 residues. The CDR3 reads CASSEVAGAETQYF. The DNA for the CDR3 is TGTGCCAGCAGTGAAGTCGCGGGGGCAGAGACCCAGTACTTC.

The J gene is TRBJ1-1, the V gene TRBV19, with D possibly TRBD1 on 5 matching bases. The V and J ends lost 6 bases and 0 bases respectively, with 14 bases between them. Germline V gene data show CDR1 as LNHDA and CDR2 as SQIVND (reference sequence). This CDR3 comprises 15 residues. The CDR3 here is CASSLKGRLNTEAFF. The DNA of the CDR3 is TGTGCCAGTAGCTTGAAGGGGCGTCTGAACACTGAAGCTTTCTTT.

The chain recombines TRBV9 with TRBJ1-6; D is unclear. With 1 base removed from V and 7 bases from J, the gap between germline ends came to 15 bases. Germline CDR1 and CDR2: SGDLS and YYNGEE. The length of the CDR3 is 16 residues. DNA of the CDR3: TGTGCCAGCAGCGTATGGCAGGATCCTTTCAATTCACCCCTCCACTTT. Translating gives CASSVWQDPFNSPLHF.

This chain links TRBV27 with TRBJ2-1; TRBD2 matches 8 bases. Trimming at V came to 2 bases and at J to 6 bases, leaving 18 bases not matched to a gene. CDR3 length: 19 amino acids. Germline V gene sequence: CDR1 MNHEY, CDR2 SMNVEV (reference sequence). The CDR3 reads CASSLGRFLPRAGVNEQFF. CDR3 bases: TGTGCCAGCAGTTTAGGCCGGTTTTTACCTCGAGCGGGAGTCAATGAGCAGTTCTTC.

The chain combines TRBV21-1 with TRBJ1-1; the DNA was not compared with TRBD1, the D call given in the table. TRBV21-1 is an annotated pseudogene. The CDR3 is 12 amino acids. CDR3 DNA sequence: TGTGCCAGCACACACATTTACACTGAAGCTTTCTTT. Its protein is CASTHIYTEAFF.

The rearrangement links TRBV12-3 or TRBV12-4 to TRBJ2-7; the match to TRBD1 covers 7 bases. CDR3 length: 13 amino acids. V lost 3 bases to trimming and J lost 2 bases; unmatched junction nucleotides: 1. The CDR3 protein is CASSFGTAYEQYF. The CDR3 nucleotides are TGTGCCAGCAGTTTCGGGACAGCCTACGAGCAGTACTTC.

In DNA, the CDR3 is TGTGCCAGCAGCTTGGACGACAGGGCCACCGGGGAGCTGTTTTTT. Protein product: CASSLDDRATGELFF. The chain recombines TRBV11-2 with TRBJ2-2, with 7 bases fitting TRBD1. The CDR3 spans 15 residues. Germline CDR1 reads SGHAT; CDR2 reads FQNNGV. With 3 bases clipped from V and 4 bases from J, the junction kept 5 bases outside the gene matches.

This sequence joins TRBV11-2 and TRBJ2-7; 9 bases match TRBD2. The CDR3 has 15 residues. Germline V gene sequence: CDR1 SGHAT, CDR2 FQNNGV. Trimming took 2 bases from V and 4 from J; bases not matched to a gene: 6. In DNA, the CDR3 is TGTGCCAGCAGCTTATACCCGGGACTAGCTTACGAGCAGTACTTC. This gives the protein CASSLYPGLAYEQYF.

This chain uses TRBV18 with TRBJ2-3; no reliable D call. CDR1 is KGHSH, CDR2 LQKENI, per germline. The CDR3 runs 13 residues. Trimming removed 0 bases at V and 4 bases at J, with 5 bases between. CDR3 nucleotides: TGTGCCAGCTCACCACCAAGTTCAGATACGCAGTATTTT. It translates to CASSPPSSDTQYF.

The V call is TRBV18, the J call TRBJ2-7, with D perhaps assigned TRBD1 or TRBD2 (5 bases each). Germline CDR1 is KGHSH and CDR2 is LQKENI. V gave up 6 bases and J gave up 0 bases, with 15 bases separating them. The CDR3 loop spans 15 amino acids. The CDR3 region has the DNA TGTGCCAGCTCTCAAGGTGGGGGAACCTCCTACGAGCAGTACTTC. It translates to CASSQGGGTSYEQYF.

Only a few counts were recorded for this clone. This rearrangement joins TRBV12-5 to TRBJ2-7; D not resolved. The CDR3 consists of 12 residues. With 7 bases removed from V and 1 base from J, the gap between germline ends came to 8 bases. CDR1 LGHNT and CDR2 FRNRAP come from the germline V gene. Here the CDR3 DNA reads TGTGCTAGTGCCGCCAGGTCCTACGAGCAGTACTTC. It yields the protein CASAARSYEQYF.

The chain combines TRBV2 with TRBJ1-3; D is perhaps TRBD1 (5 bases). CDR1 SNHLY and CDR2 FYNNEI come from the germline V gene. The CDR3 contains 15 residues. V lost 3 bases, J lost 3 bases, and 12 bases lay in between. The CDR3 DNA reads as TGTGCCAGCAGTGATGTTGGGGGAGGTGGAAACACCATATATTTT. As protein: CASSDVGGGGNTIYF. Using reference TRBV2 and TRBJ1-3 for the parts outside the CDR3, the full variable domain is EPEVTQTPSHQVTQMGQEVILRCVPISNHLYFYWYRQILGQKVEFLVSFYNNEISEKSEIFDDQFSVERPDGSNFTLKIRSTKLEDSAMYFCASSDVGGGGNTIYFGEGSWLTVV.

V is TRBV9 and J is TRBJ2-2, with D maybe TRBD1 (6 bases). This CDR3 is built from 16 residues. The V gene's germline CDR1 is SGDLS and CDR2 YYNGEE. The V end was cut by 0 bases, the J end by 1 base, with 10 bases between. The CDR3 bases are TGTGCCAGCAGCGTAGGCTGGGGGCAGAACACCGGGGAGCTGTTTTTT. It translates to CASSVGWGQNTGELFF.

This rearrangement joins TRBV20-1 to TRBJ2-5; D not certain. V lost 3 bases and J lost 2, with 10 bases in between. From germline, CDR1 is DFQATT and CDR2 SNEGSKA (reference sequence). This CDR3 is built from 13 residues. CDR3 residues: CSASILNQETQYF. In DNA, the CDR3 is TGCAGTGCTAGTATCCTTAATCAAGAGACCCAGTACTTC.

The rearrangement joins TRBV6-1 to TRBJ2-1, with 11 nucleotides matching TRBD2. Germline CDR1 and CDR2: MNHNS and SASEGT. CDR3 length: 17 amino acids. V trimming: 0 bases; J trimming: 6 bases; junction bases outside the gene matches: 7. Here the CDR3 reads CASSEAGSGGARNEQFF. The CDR3 region has the DNA TGTGCCAGCAGTGAAGCCGGTAGCGGGGGGGCCCGCAATGAGCAGTTCTTC.

CDR3 in amino acids: CASSRGTSGGLGTQYF. As DNA, the CDR3 is TGTGCCAGCAGCCGAGGGACTAGCGGGGGCCTAGGTACGCAGTATTTT. This sequence joins TRBV7-3 and TRBJ2-3; TRBD2 agrees at 14 bases. The CDR3 runs to 16 residues. From germline, CDR1 is SGHTA and CDR2 FQGTGA. V was pared by 5 bases and J by 8 bases, with 9 bases of the junction left unmatched.

The genes are TRBV7-2 and TRBJ2-1; possibly TRBD2 for D (5 bases). CDR3 length: 15 amino acids. Per the germline V gene, CDR1 is SGHTA and CDR2 is FQGNSA. V lost 1 base and J lost 7, with 14 bases in between. CDR3 region: CASSLGGGRRNEQFF. DNA of the CDR3: TGTGCCAGCAGCTTAGGAGGCGGGCGGAGGAATGAGCAGTTCTTC.